This record covers a single TCR beta chain. Its cognate antigen is unknown. V dropped 2 bases and J dropped 2; count of bases not matched to a gene: 8. The CDR3 totals 16 residues. Germline V gene data show CDR1 as SGHRS and CDR2 as YFSETQ. The protocol was immunoSEQ multiplex PCR, while the TCRdb copy is restricted to in-frame clones and leaves out a portion. The table has about 100,000 clones, approximately 88% seen once. The source of the sample is a study of identifying expanded T cells in peripheral blood. Findings of the study overall: Clone count variance between roughly 2-week samples rose with total template count.

The receptor's source is a person aged 18 to 75 in good health. Sequenced material: blood. This rearrangement joins TRBV5-1 to TRBJ2-3, with TRBD2 identical over 7 bases. The CDR3 protein is CASSFTSAGYTDTQYF. In nucleotides, the CDR3 is TGCGCCAGCAGCTTCACATCAGCGGGGTACACAGATACGCAGTATTTT.